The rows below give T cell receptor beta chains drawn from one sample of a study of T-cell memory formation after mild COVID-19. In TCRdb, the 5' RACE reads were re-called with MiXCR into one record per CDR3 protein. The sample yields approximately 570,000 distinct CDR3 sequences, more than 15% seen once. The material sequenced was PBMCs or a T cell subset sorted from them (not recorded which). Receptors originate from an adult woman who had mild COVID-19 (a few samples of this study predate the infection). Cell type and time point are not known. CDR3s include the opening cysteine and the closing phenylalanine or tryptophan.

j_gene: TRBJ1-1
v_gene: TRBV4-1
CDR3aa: CASSQARAQDTEAFF

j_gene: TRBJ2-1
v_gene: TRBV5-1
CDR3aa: CASSITSGSGNEQFF

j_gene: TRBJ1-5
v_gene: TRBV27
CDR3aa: CASSPAVSNQPQHF

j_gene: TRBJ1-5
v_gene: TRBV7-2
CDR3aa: CASSLLAGSDNQPQHF

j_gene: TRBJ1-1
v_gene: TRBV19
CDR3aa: CASSTAGTGYTEAFF

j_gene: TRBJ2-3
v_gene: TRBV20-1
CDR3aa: CSAPGTRSTDTQYF

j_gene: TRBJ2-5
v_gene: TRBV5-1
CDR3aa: CASSSGQPQETQYF

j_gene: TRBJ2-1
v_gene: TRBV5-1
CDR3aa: CASSLASGVNNEQFF

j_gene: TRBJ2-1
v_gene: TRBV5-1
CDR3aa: CASSLARIAGVDEQFF

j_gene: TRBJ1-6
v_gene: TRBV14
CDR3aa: CASSLGHLYNSPLHF

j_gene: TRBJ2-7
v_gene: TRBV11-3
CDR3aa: CASSSPVGVYEQYF

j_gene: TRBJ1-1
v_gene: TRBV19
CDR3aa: CASSSQGWTSGGTEAFF

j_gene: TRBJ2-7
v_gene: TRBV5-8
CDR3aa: CASSLSAVPFF

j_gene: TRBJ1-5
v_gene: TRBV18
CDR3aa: CASSRQEISNQPQHF

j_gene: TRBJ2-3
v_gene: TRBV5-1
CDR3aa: CATHETGSTDTQYF

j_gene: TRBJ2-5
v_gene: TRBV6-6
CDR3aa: CASSPTLWGPETQYF

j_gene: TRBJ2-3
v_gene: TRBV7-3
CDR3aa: CASSSEGAQSPPDTQYF

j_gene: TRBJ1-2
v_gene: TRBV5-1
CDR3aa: CASSLGSGGPSYGYTF

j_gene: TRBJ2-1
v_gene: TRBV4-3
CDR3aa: CASSQVRLAGGPIDYNEQFF

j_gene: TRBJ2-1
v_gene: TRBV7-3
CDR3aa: CASSSQGGSYNEQFF

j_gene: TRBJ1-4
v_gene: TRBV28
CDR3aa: CASSLTLGTELFF

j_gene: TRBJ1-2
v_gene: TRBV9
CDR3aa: CASSALGQAYGYTF

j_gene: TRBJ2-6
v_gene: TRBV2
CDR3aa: CASSEGWSSGANVLTF

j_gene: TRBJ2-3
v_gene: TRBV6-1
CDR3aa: CASRVVLWTDTQYF

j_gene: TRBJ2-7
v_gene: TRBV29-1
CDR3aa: CSVEGFERGGYEQYF

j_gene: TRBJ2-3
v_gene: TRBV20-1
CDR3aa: CSARPDLTDTQYF

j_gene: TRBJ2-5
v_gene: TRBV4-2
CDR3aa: CASSESAGIQETQYF

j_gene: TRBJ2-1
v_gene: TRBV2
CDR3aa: CASSVGLVDSKQFF

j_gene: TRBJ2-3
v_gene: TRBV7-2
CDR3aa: CASSLEDIAGGLFTDTQYF

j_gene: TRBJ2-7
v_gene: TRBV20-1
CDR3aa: CSAVTGPSEQYF

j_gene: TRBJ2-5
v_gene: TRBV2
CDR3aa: CASVSGGLAVETQYF